This paragraph covers one T cell receptor beta chain sequence. It has no known antigen specificity. Just one base apart from a much larger clone, this may be a read error. At the DNA level, this CDR3 is encoded by other sequences in the same sample as well. These data originate in a study of metastatic and nonmetastatic thyroid tumors (dated by TCRdb to the early 2020s). For context, the study as a whole: Repertoires from peripheral blood and from tumor or nodule tissue samples of malignant and benign thyroid patients were compared. The investigation overall reported the following: In both blood and tumor samples, malignant tumors were reported to have significantly higher TCR beta diversity than benign nodules.

Trimming removed 0 bases from V and 0 bases from J, leaving 8 bases between the germline ends. The CDR3 has 16 amino acids, counting the end cysteine and phenylalanine. Only the CDR3 DNA is retained, 48 bases long and in frame from the first base. The germline V gene (reference sequence) provides CDR1 LGHDT and CDR2 YNNKEL. None of the patients had been given any treatment before thyroid surgery. Patient clinical samples collected from about 2012 to 2018 were retrospectively analysed using T-cell receptor beta sequencing. The library was built by means of PCR. Instrument on record: Illumina HiSeq 4000. The TCR beta-chain CDR3 region of each patient was profiled by high-throughput sequencing. The source study handled its data this way. A classifier to discriminate distant-metastatic papillary thyroid cancer patients was built from CDR3 differences across clinicopathological groups. The Shannon index was used to assess repertoire diversity, and the Morisita-Horn index was used to assess tumor-blood repertoire similarity. TCRdb applied fastp at Q25 and MiXCR to the public reads, then kept only in-frame beta chains. V and J calls and clone size were set by TCRdb, not the authors. The sample records roughly 89,000 clones, about 12% of which are singletons. About 10% of the sample is in the top ten clones.

This receptor was obtained from a female donor with papillary thyroid cancer or a benign thyroid nodule (not recorded which). Some clones in this sample may be carry-over from other donors' samples. Sequenced sample: tumor tissue. The chain is encoded by TRBV3-1 joined to TRBJ2-2; too little of a D gene remains to name it. The nucleotides are TGTGCCAGCAGCCAAGAAGGTACTGCGAACACCGGGGAGCTGTTTTTT. Its protein product is CASSQEGTANTGELFF.